One and the same sample provided the 26 T cell receptor beta chains below, sequenced in a study of T cells expressing NK-cell markers. TCRdb reprocessed the 5' RACE reads, keeping one entry per CDR3 protein, no DNA. The sample table sets out hundreds of thousands of distinct CDR3 sequences. Sequenced input: blood T cells: a sorted CD56 or NKG2C T cell subset, CD4+ or CD8+ T cells, or bulk PBMC T cells (not recorded which). The origin of the receptors is a woman between 18 and 70 years old in good health.

The chain employs TRBV9 and TRBJ2-2; as DNA is missing, the TRBD2 call by TCRdb cannot be tested. CDR3 length equals 19 residues. The germline CDR1 and CDR2 sequences are SGDLS and YYNGEE. CDR3 in amino acids: CASSSSALAGGPSTGELFF.

The V and J genes are TRBV7-6 and TRBJ1-3. Per germline, CDR1 SGHVS and CDR2 FNYEAQ. This CDR3 comprises 15 residues. CDR3 protein: CASSVTGNSGNTIYF.

This chain joins TRBV30 and TRBJ1-2. Germline V CDR1 and CDR2: GTSNPN, SVGIG (reference sequence). CDR3 size: 14 residues. The chain's CDR3 is CAWRPVREFGGYTF.

CDR3 protein: CASSDSGTTYGEQFF. The rearrangement uses TRBV19 and TRBJ2-1; TCRdb's D gene call, TRBD1, goes unchecked for lack of DNA. CDR3 length equals 15 residues. The germline gives CDR1 LNHDA, CDR2 SQIVND (reference sequence). Together with reference TRBV19 and TRBJ2-1, the CDR3 gives the full variable domain: DGGITQSPKYLFRKEGQNVTLSCEQNLNHDAMYWYRQDPGQGLRLIYYSQIVNDFQKGDIAEGYSVSREKKESFPLTVTSAQKNPTAFYLCASSDSGTTYGEQFFGPGTRLTVL.

V and J are TRBV7-9 and TRBJ1-2; TCRdb's D gene call, TRBD1, goes unchecked for lack of DNA. The CDR3 is 16 residues long. Germline-derived CDR1 and CDR2 are SEHNR and FQNEAQ (reference sequence). CDR3: CASSSPDRGHNYGYTF. Variable domain in full (rest from reference TRBV7-9 and TRBJ1-2): DTGVSQNPRHKITKRGQNVTFRCDPISEHNRLYWYRQTLGQGPEFLTYFQNEAQLEKSRLLSDRFSAERPKGSFSTLEIQRTEQGDSAMYLCASSSPDRGHNYGYTFGSGTRLTVV.

The chain links TRBV6-5 to TRBJ2-1; as DNA is missing, the TRBD2 call by TCRdb cannot be tested. The CDR3 has 15 amino acids. Germline CDR1 reads MNHEY; CDR2 reads SVGAGI. CDR3 sequence: CASSYTSGRAFEQFF.

V gene TRBV20-1 combines with J gene TRBJ1-4. The CDR3 has 15 residues. The germline V gene encodes CDR1 DFQATT and CDR2 SNEGSKA (reference sequence). The CDR3 protein is CSARSRRPTNEKLFF.

The rearrangement links TRBV24-1 to TRBJ2-3; with no DNA, the TCRdb D assignment of TRBD2 cannot be verified. The CDR3 extends over 14 amino acids. Germline CDR1 and CDR2: KGHDR and SFDVKD. The CDR3 region is CATSLAGGWDTQYF.

The chain employs TRBV20-1 and TRBJ1-2; no DNA is available, so the TRBD1 call from TCRdb remains unchecked. This CDR3 has 13 residues. The germline V gene encodes CDR1 DFQATT and CDR2 SNEGSKA (reference sequence). This CDR3 reads CSAQTAQSYGYTF.

This chain joins TRBV5-1 and TRBJ1-2; TCRdb selects TRBD1, and the lack of DNA leaves this call unchecked. The V gene's germline CDR1 is SGHRS and CDR2 YFSETQ. The CDR3 runs to 13 residues. The CDR3 region is CASSTRDSYGYTF.

This rearrangement joins TRBV29-1 to TRBJ2-1; the D gene TCRdb calls, TRBD2, cannot be checked with no DNA. This CDR3 region has 15 residues. Germline lookup yields CDR1 SQVTM and CDR2 ANQGSEA. The CDR3: CSVGRLAGSYNEQFF.

The gene calls are TRBV6-2 or TRBV6-3 and TRBJ1-5; TCRdb's D call of TRBD1 is untestable without DNA. Germline V lookup: CDR1 MNHEY, CDR2 SVGEGT. This CDR3 is built from 16 residues. This CDR3 is CASSSPGQGIGQPQHF.

The rearrangement links TRBV7-8 to TRBJ1-4. The CDR3 is made up of 16 amino acids. Looked up from germline, CDR1 is SGHVS and CDR2 is FQNEAQ. The chain's CDR3 is CASSIPRGGSNEKLFF.

V and J are TRBV28 and TRBJ1-2; the D gene TCRdb calls, TRBD1, cannot be checked with no DNA. The CDR3 spans 14 residues. Looked up from germline, CDR1 is MDHEN and CDR2 is SYDVKM. CDR3 loop: CASRRGGQPYGYTF.

The J gene is TRBJ2-4, the V gene TRBV7-2. The CDR3 loop spans 11 amino acids. Germline loops: CDR1 SGHTA, CDR2 FQGNSA. The CDR3: CASSSGYSQYF.

V and J are TRBV15 and TRBJ1-1; the TCRdb call, TRBD1, lacks DNA for checking. Germline V lookup: CDR1 LNHNV, CDR2 YYDKDF (reference sequence). This CDR3 has 16 amino acids. The CDR3 sequence is CATSRGGVRGYTEAFF.

This sequence joins TRBV4-3 and TRBJ2-5; TCRdb names TRBD2, which stays unverified in the absence of DNA. The V gene's germline CDR1 is LGHNA and CDR2 YSLEER. The CDR3 contains 15 residues. The CDR3 reads CASSQDGLVQETQYF.

The chain joins TRBV12-3 or TRBV12-4 to TRBJ1-6; without DNA, the TCRdb call of TRBD1 cannot be checked. This CDR3 is 15 amino acids long. CDR3 amino acids: CASSPPDGAGSPLHF.

This chain connects TRBV7-2 to TRBJ1-1. This CDR3 region has 11 residues. Germline V gene lookup returns CDR1 SGHTA and CDR2 FQGNSA. The CDR3 sequence is CASRTRYKAFF.

The V call is TRBV12-5, the J call TRBJ1-3. Germline assignment: CDR1 LGHNT and CDR2 FRNRAP. The CDR3 length is 15 residues. The CDR3 region is CASGFAGYSGNTIYF.

The V call is TRBV12-3 or TRBV12-4, the J call TRBJ2-5; as DNA is missing, the TRBD1 call by TCRdb cannot be tested. The CDR3 runs 15 residues. Here the CDR3 reads CASSLQGHRQETQYF.

This sequence joins TRBV5-6 and TRBJ2-3; TCRdb proposes TRBD2, but this gene call is untestable without DNA. The CDR3 consists of 15 residues. Germline V CDR1 and CDR2: SGHDT, YYEEEE. The CDR3: CASSLGGRARDTQYF.

J is TRBJ2-2 and V is TRBV12-3 or TRBV12-4; the TCRdb D gene call, TRBD2, has no DNA to confirm it. CDR3 length: 17 amino acids. The CDR3 sequence: CASSARLAAKGTGELFF.

V usage is TRBV12-3 or TRBV12-4 and J usage is TRBJ2-1; TCRdb gives TRBD2 as the D gene, but with no DNA this cannot be confirmed. The CDR3 contains 11 residues. CDR3: CASSLGGEQFF.

The chain employs TRBV20-1 and TRBJ2-1; TCRdb indicates TRBD1, and absent DNA this call remains unverified. CDR3 length: 12 amino acids. CDR1 is DFQATT, CDR2 SNEGSKA, per germline (reference sequence). This chain's CDR3 is CSAQWGHNEQFF.

The rearrangement uses TRBV19 and TRBJ2-5; the TCRdb D gene call, TRBD2, has no DNA to confirm it. The CDR3 has 15 amino acids. Germline V gene lookup returns CDR1 LNHDA and CDR2 SQIVND (reference sequence). CDR3: CASSIERTAGETQYF.